This T cell receptor (beta chain) emerged from a study of T cells expressing NK-cell markers. The cDNA for TCR beta came from 5'RACE template switching with UMIs. Reanalyzing the 5' RACE reads, TCRdb keeps one entry per CDR3 protein, without DNA. The sample is made up of 160,000 or so distinct CDR3 sequences, and the top ten hold around 18% of it. This CDR3 is built from 14 residues. The chain is built from TRBV12-3 or TRBV12-4 and TRBJ2-1. Material: blood T cells: a sorted CD56 or NKG2C T cell subset, CD4+ or CD8+ T cells, or bulk PBMC T cells (not recorded which). The receptor comes from a woman aged 18 to 75 in good health. The CDR3 here is CASSLADGSHEQFF.